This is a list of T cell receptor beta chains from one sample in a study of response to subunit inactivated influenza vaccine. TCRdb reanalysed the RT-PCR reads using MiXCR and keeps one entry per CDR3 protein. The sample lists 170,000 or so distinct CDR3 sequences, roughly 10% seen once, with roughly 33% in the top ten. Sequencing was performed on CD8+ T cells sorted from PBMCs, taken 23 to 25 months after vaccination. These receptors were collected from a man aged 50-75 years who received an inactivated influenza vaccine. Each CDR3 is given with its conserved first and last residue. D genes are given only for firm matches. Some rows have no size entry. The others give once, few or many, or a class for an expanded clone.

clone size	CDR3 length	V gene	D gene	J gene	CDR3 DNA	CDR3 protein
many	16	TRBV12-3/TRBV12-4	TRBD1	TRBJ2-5	TGTGCCAGCAGTTTCTCCGGGACAGACTTAAAAGAGACCCAGTACTTC	CASSFSGTDLKETQYF
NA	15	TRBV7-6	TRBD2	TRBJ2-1	TGTGCCAGCAGCTTAACGACTAGCGGTTACAATGAGCAGTTCTTC	CASSLTTSGYNEQFF
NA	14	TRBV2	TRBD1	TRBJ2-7	TGTGCCAGCAGTGACCCGGGACAGGGCCACGAGCAGTACTTC	CASSDPGQGHEQYF
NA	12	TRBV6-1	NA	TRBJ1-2	TGTGCCAGCAGCGGATCTAACTATGGCTACACCTTC	CASSGSNYGYTF
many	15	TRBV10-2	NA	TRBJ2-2	TGCGCCAGCAGTTCCTACGGGACAAACACCGGGGAGCTGTTTTTT	CASSSYGTNTGELFF
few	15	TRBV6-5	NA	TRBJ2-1	TGTGCCAGCAGTTACTCGGTGGGACAATTCAATGAGCAGTTCTTC	CASSYSVGQFNEQFF
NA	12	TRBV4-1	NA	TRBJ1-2	TGCGCCAGCAGCCATCAGAGGTATGGCTACACCTTC	CASSHQRYGYTF
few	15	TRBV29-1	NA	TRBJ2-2	TGCAGCGCCCTAGGGACACCGGTCGGCACCGGGGAGCTGTTTTTT	CSALGTPVGTGELFF
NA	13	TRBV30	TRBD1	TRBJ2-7	TGTGCCTGGGGACAGGGAAATAGCTACGAGCAGTACTTC	CAWGQGNSYEQYF
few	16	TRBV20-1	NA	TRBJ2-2	TGCAGTGCTAGGCTTAACAGAGTTCCGAACACCGGGGAGCTGTTTTTT	CSARLNRVPNTGELFF
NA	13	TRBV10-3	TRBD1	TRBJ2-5	TGTGCCATCAGTGAGCGGACAGGGGAGACCCAGTACTTC	CAISERTGETQYF
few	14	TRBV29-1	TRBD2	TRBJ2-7	TGCAGCGTTGAAGCTAGCGGTAGCTCCTACGAGCAGTACTTC	CSVEASGSSYEQYF
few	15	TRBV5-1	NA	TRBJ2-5	TGCGCCAGCAGCTTGGGTTGGCGGGAACAAGAGACCCAGTACTTC	CASSLGWREQETQYF
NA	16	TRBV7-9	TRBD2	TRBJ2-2	TGTGCCAGCAGCCCCGGGGGGGCAGGGGATACCGGGGAGCTGTTTTTT	CASSPGGAGDTGELFF
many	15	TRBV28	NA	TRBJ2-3	TGTGCCAGCAGTTTAACCCAGGGAATCCCAGATACGCAGTATTTT	CASSLTQGIPDTQYF